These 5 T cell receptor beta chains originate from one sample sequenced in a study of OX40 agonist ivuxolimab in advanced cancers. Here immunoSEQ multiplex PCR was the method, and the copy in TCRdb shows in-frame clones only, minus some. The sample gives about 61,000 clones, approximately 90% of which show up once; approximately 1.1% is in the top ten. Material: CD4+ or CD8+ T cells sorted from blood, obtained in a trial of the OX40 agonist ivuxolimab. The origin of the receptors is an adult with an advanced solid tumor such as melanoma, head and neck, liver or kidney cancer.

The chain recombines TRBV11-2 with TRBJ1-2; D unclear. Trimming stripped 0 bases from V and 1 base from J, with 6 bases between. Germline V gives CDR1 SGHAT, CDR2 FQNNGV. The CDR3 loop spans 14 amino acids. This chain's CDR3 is CASSLDSFNYGYTF. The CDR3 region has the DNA TGTGCCAGCAGCTTAGACAGTTTTAACTATGGCTACACCTTC. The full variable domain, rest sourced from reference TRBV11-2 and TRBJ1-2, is EAGVAQSPRYKIIEKRQSVAFWCNPISGHATLYWYQQILGQGPKLLIQFQNNGVVDDSQLPKDRFSAERLKGVDSTLKIQPAKLEDSAVYLCASSLDSFNYGYTFGSGTRLTVV.

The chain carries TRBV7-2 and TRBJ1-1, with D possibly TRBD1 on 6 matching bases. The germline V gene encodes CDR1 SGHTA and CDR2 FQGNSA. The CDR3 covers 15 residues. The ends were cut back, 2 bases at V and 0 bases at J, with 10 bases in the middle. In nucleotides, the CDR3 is TGTGCCAGCAGCTTAAACAGGGTGATGAACACTGAAGCTTTCTTT. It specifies CASSLNRVMNTEAFF.

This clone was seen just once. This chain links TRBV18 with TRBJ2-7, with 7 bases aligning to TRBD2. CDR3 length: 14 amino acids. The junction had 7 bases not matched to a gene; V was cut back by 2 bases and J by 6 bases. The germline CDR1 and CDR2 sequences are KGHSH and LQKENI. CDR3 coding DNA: TGTGCCAGCTCACCAAGTGCAGGGAGGGGCGAGCAGTACTTC. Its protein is CASSPSAGRGEQYF.

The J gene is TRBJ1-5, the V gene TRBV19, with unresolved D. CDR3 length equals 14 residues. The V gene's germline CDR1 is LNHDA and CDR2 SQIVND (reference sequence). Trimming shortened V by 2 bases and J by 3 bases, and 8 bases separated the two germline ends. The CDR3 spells CASSIIGYNQPQHF. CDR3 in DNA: TGTGCCAGTAGTATAATCGGTTACAATCAGCCCCAGCATTTT.

The CDR3 reads CASSLEGVRGYEQYF. CDR3 coding DNA: TGTGCCAGCAGCTTAGAAGGGGTAAGGGGTTACGAGCAGTACTTC. This rearrangement joins TRBV11-2 to TRBJ2-7, with D tentatively TRBD1 (5 bases). Germline CDR1 is SGHAT and CDR2 is FQNNGV. The V end lost 0 bases, the J end lost 4 bases, and 13 bases lay between the germline ends. The CDR3 is 15 residues long.